In this sample, the clone carrying this T cell receptor (beta chain) turned up once. Germline assignment: CDR1 GTSNPN and CDR2 SVGIG (reference sequence). Trimming at V came to 5 bases and at J to 8 bases, leaving 11 bases not matched to a gene. The CDR3 is 14 residues long. This entry is derived from a study of T cells in localized non-small cell lung cancer. Clones were sequenced by immunoSEQ multiplex PCR, and TCRdb holds only the in-frame ones, with some missing. The repertoire holds 20,000 to 25,000 clones, with about 87% as singletons. Sequenced material: PBMCs, taken before any cancer treatment. The clonotype comes from a man aged 35-69 years with stage II squamous cell lung carcinoma. V usage is TRBV30 and J usage is TRBJ1-4, with 7 bases identical to TRBD1. The CDR3 DNA reads TGTGCCTGGGATGAGGGACAGAAGGGGGAAAAACTGTTTTTT. Translation gives CAWDEGQKGEKLFF.